The clone carrying this T cell receptor beta chain was recorded only once. As processed by the authors: Estimated nucleated cell counts came from reference gene primer amplification. Clones were read by immunoSEQ multiplex PCR, and TCRdb kept only the in-frame ones, dropping some. From that table come the V and J calls and clone size; the DNA was used to work out D and trimming. The table has 120,000 or so clones, about 87% seen once; the top ten hold roughly 29%. This entry comes from a study of blood T cell repertoires in COVID-19. In the study overall: Whether acute or convalescent, the COVID-19 samples came from the United States, Italy and Spain. From T cells, B-cell-depleted T cells, or PBMCs came the material, which was cDNA or gDNA.

Sequenced material: peripheral blood. This receptor was identified in a woman in her 70s with acute or convalescent COVID-19.

CDR3 amino acids: CASSSNLAGVDEQFF. The CDR3 DNA reads as TGTGCCAGCAGTTCCAATCTAGCAGGGGTCGATGAGCAGTTCTTC. The V call is TRBV7-9, the J call TRBJ2-1, with D perhaps matching TRBD1 (6 bases). Germline CDR1 SEHNR, CDR2 FQNEAQ (reference sequence). Trimming took off 6 bases at V and 8 bases at J, with 20 bases between the two ends. The CDR3 runs 15 residues.